Listed below are T cell receptor beta chains from one sample, sequenced in a study of cytomegalovirus exposure and HLA in healthy donors. Sequencing was performed with immunoSEQ multiplex PCR; in TCRdb, only in-frame clones are kept and a portion is missing. The sample yields some 180,000 clones, 76% seen once. Sequenced material: PBMCs. All receptors derive from a young man in good health and CMV-seronegative. Both conserved end residues are part of each CDR3. Each record gives: V gene, J gene, clone size, CDR3 protein. Clone size is given for some rows only: seen once, a few or many times, or a class if the clone is expanded.

V: TRBV10-3; J: TRBJ1-6; size: .; CDR3: CAISEEDSNSPLHF
V: TRBV7-2; J: TRBJ1-3; size: .; CDR3: CASSLFGATFSGNTIYF
V: TRBV9; J: TRBJ2-1; size: .; CDR3: CASSAQIGQGGHEQFF
V: TRBV28; J: TRBJ1-1; size: .; CDR3: CASSAGQLREAFF
V: TRBV5-1; J: TRBJ2-7; size: .; CDR3: CASSSGQSYEQYF
V: TRBV4-1; J: TRBJ2-3; size: .; CDR3: CASSQDLTFQEYF
V: TRBV14; J: TRBJ2-7; size: .; CDR3: CASSQEAGFEQYF
V: TRBV7-9; J: TRBJ1-2; size: .; CDR3: CALRQGANDYGYTF
V: TRBV5-1; J: TRBJ1-4; size: once; CDR3: CASSLRGREKLFF
V: TRBV30; J: TRBJ2-3; size: .; CDR3: CARSGGADTQYF
V: TRBV9; J: TRBJ2-1; size: .; CDR3: CASSSSQRSSYNEQFF
V: TRBV6-1; J: TRBJ2-7; size: once; CDR3: CASSPSGAFYEQYF
V: TRBV19; J: TRBJ1-2; size: .; CDR3: CARYLGTEGGYTF
V: TRBV28; J: TRBJ1-2; size: .; CDR3: CASSPGTVFQGYTF
V: TRBV10-3; J: TRBJ2-5; size: .; CDR3: CAIRATSQETQYF
V: TRBV4-1; J: TRBJ2-1; size: .; CDR3: CASSLTSGEYNEQFF
V: TRBV2; J: TRBJ2-7; size: .; CDR3: CASSESQWTGPYEQYF
V: TRBV14; J: TRBJ2-7; size: few; CDR3: CASSRRQGAGTYEQYF
V: TRBV6-6; J: TRBJ2-3; size: .; CDR3: CASKILTGLQYF
V: TRBV28; J: TRBJ2-7; size: .; CDR3: CASSLGGRLYEQYF
V: TRBV5-4; J: TRBJ2-1; size: once; CDR3: CASSLSSGGAYNEQFF
V: TRBV28; J: TRBJ1-5; size: .; CDR3: CASSSRLHQPQHF
V: TRBV11-3; J: TRBJ2-1; size: .; CDR3: CASSFGTVYNEQFF
V: TRBV28; J: TRBJ2-4; size: .; CDR3: CASSSRSEGIKNIQYF
V: TRBV6-4; J: TRBJ1-1; size: .; CDR3: CASSARMNTEAFF
V: TRBV25-1; J: TRBJ2-1; size: few; CDR3: CASSESPAEQFF
V: TRBV5-1; J: TRBJ1-3; size: .; CDR3: CASSLQGPGISGNTIYF
V: TRBV30; J: TRBJ2-1; size: .; CDR3: CAWSGTSGGNEQFF
V: TRBV5-8; J: TRBJ1-3; size: few; CDR3: CASSLEAVTTGNTIYF
V: TRBV5-1; J: TRBJ2-7; size: once; CDR3: CASSLPGDPYEQYF
V: TRBV7-2; J: TRBJ1-2; size: .; CDR3: CASSSPLAGGKGGYGYTF
V: TRBV7-8; J: TRBJ2-7; size: .; CDR3: CASSSRRVSYEQYF
V: TRBV28; J: TRBJ2-4; size: few; CDR3: CASSFRVTLAKNIQYF
V: TRBV30; J: TRBJ1-5; size: .; CDR3: CAWSPVGQAPNQPQHF
V: TRBV9; J: TRBJ1-1; size: .; CDR3: CASSVSGTAATEAFF
V: TRBV7-9; J: TRBJ2-7; size: .; CDR3: CASSVPGQNYEQYF
V: TRBV7-2; J: TRBJ1-5; size: many; CDR3: CASSVAPVGNQPQHF
V: TRBV28; J: TRBJ2-1; size: few; CDR3: CASSIQGEPFYNEQFF
V: TRBV19; J: TRBJ2-2; size: .; CDR3: CASSGRGGSLAGELFF
V: TRBV7-9; J: TRBJ1-1; size: .; CDR3: CASRGGTGLLVNTEAFF
V: TRBV15; J: TRBJ2-3; size: .; CDR3: CATSRGGARPTGGTQYF
V: TRBV5-1; J: TRBJ1-4; size: few; CDR3: CASSLGGTLATNEKLFF
V: TRBV7-8; J: TRBJ2-7; size: few; CDR3: CASSRTGGTYEQYF
V: TRBV30; J: TRBJ2-2; size: .; CDR3: CAWSLTGGNTGELFF
V: TRBV27; J: TRBJ2-3; size: .; CDR3: CASSTKPGYTDTQYF
V: TRBV27; J: TRBJ2-2; size: .; CDR3: CASSLGTPPGELFF
V: TRBV27; J: TRBJ1-1; size: once; CDR3: CASTPAAQGAHTEAFF
V: TRBV11-3; J: .; size: few; CDR3: CASSQGQGVDEQYF
V: TRBV2; J: TRBJ1-2; size: .; CDR3: CASSEWAGGRYGYTF
V: TRBV6-5; J: TRBJ2-1; size: .; CDR3: CASSYSMSGRANEQFF
V: TRBV29-1; J: TRBJ1-4; size: .; CDR3: CSVWHGIGEKLFF
V: TRBV6-6; J: TRBJ1-2; size: .; CDR3: CASRTGTGDPGYTF
V: TRBV6-5; J: TRBJ1-2; size: .; CDR3: CASSGGQGSGYTF
V: TRBV10-3; J: TRBJ1-1; size: few; CDR3: CAIGSNTEAFF
V: TRBV27; J: TRBJ2-6; size: .; CDR3: CASSFIRGGGSGANVLTF